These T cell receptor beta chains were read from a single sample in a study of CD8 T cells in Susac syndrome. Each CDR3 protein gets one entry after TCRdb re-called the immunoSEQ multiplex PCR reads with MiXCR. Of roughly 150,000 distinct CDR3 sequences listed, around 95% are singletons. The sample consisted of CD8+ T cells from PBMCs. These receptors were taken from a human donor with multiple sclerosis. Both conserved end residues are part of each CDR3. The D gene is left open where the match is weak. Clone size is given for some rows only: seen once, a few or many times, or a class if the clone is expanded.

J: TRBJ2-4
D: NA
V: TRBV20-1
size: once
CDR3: CSALTGVAKNIQYF
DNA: TGCAGTGCATTAACCGGGGTAGCCAAAAACATTCAGTACTTC

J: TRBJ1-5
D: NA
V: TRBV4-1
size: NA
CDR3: CASSQGLGDQPQHF
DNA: TGCGCCAGCAGCCAGGGTTTGGGCGATCAGCCCCAGCATTTT

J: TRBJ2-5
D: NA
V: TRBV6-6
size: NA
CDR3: CASSYPGTLQETQYF
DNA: TGTGCCAGCAGTTATCCCGGGACGCTACAAGAGACCCAGTACTTC

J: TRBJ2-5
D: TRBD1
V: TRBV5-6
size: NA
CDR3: CASSPKRPGQGAGETQYF
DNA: TGTGCCAGCAGCCCCAAACGGCCCGGACAGGGGGCGGGGGAGACCCAGTACTTC

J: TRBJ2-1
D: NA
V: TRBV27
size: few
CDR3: CASSLARGEQFF
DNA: TGTGCCAGCAGTCTCGCTAGGGGTGAGCAGTTCTTC

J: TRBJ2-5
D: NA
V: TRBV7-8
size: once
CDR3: CASSLKGPIQETQYF
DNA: TGTGCCAGCAGCTTAAAAGGGCCTATCCAAGAGACCCAGTACTTC

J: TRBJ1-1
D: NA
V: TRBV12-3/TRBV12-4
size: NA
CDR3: CASSLTRAGTEAFF
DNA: TGTGCCAGCAGTTTAACGAGGGCTGGAACTGAAGCTTTCTTT

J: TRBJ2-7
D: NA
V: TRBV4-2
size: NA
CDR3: CASSQEFPGISYEQYF
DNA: TGTGCCAGCAGCCAAGAATTCCCAGGAATCTCCTACGAGCAGTACTTC

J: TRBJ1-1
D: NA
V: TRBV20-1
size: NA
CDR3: CSALDGPLKAFF
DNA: TGCAGTGCCCTGGACGGACCACTTAAAGCTTTCTTT

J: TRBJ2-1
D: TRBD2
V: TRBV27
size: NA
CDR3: CASTPGRGLAGGGLFF
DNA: TGTGCCAGCACCCCGGGTCGGGGACTAGCGGGGGGTGGCCTGTTCTTC

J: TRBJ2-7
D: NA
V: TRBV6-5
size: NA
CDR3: CASGVGEQYF
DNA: TGTGCCAGTGGGGTTGGCGAGCAGTACTTC

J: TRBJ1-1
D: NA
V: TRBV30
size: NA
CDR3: CAWSAVLNTEAFF
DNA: TGTGCCTGGAGCGCCGTCTTGAACACTGAAGCTTTCTTT

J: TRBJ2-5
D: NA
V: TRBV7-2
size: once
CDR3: CASSLWDILQETQYF
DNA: TGTGCCAGCAGCTTATGGGACATCCTCCAAGAGACCCAGTACTTC

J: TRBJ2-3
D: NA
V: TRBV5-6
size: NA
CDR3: CASGASTDTQYF
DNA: TGTGCCAGCGGAGCTTCGACAGATACGCAGTATTTT

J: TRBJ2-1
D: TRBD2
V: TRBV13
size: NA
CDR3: CASSSINGGAREQFF
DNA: TGTGCCAGCAGCTCAATAAACGGGGGGGCAAGGGAGCAGTTCTTC